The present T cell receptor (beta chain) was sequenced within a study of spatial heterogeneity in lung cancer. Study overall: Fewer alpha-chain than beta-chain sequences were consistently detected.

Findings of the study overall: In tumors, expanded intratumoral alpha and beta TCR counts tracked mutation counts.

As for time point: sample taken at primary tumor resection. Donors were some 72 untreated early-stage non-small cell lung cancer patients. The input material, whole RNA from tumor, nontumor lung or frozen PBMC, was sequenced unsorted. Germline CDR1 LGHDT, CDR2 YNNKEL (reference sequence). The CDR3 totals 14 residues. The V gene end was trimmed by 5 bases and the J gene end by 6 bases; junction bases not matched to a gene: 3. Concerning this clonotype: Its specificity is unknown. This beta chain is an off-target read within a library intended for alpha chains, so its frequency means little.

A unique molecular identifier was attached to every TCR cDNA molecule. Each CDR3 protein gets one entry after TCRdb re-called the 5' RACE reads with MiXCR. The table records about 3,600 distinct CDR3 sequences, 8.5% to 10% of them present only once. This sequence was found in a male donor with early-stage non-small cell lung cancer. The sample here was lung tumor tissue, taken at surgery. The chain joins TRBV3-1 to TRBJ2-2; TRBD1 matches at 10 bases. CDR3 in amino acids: CASSGTGEAGELFF. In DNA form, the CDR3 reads TGTGCCAGCAGCGGGACAGGGGAGGCCGGGGAGCTGTTTTTT.